This is a list of T cell receptor beta chains from one sample in a study of OX40 agonist ivuxolimab in advanced cancers. The data were produced by immunoSEQ multiplex PCR, yet TCRdb's version contains in-frame clones alone and is incomplete. The table lists 30,000 to 40,000 clones, 65% to 75% of them singletons, with around 21% in the top ten. Specimen: CD4+ or CD8+ T cells sorted from blood, collected in a trial of the OX40 agonist ivuxolimab. Receptors were obtained from an adult with an advanced solid tumor such as melanoma, head and neck, liver or kidney cancer. Each CDR3 is given with its conserved first and last residue. Each record gives: D gene, clone size, J gene, V gene, CDR3 DNA, CDR3 protein. D genes are given only for firm matches. Size is stated for part of the rows, as once, few or many counts, or as a class when the clone is expanded.

d_gene: NA
abundance: NA
j_gene: TRBJ1-2
v_gene: TRBV9
CDR3nt: TGTGCCAGCAGGACGGTAGCTAACTATGGCTACACCTTC
CDR3aa: CASRTVANYGYTF

d_gene: NA
abundance: NA
j_gene: TRBJ2-1
v_gene: TRBV9
CDR3nt: TGTGCCAGCAGCGTAGTTCGGGATTTTGTCTACAATGAGCAGTTCTTC
CDR3aa: CASSVVRDFVYNEQFF

d_gene: TRBD1
abundance: NA
j_gene: TRBJ1-2
v_gene: TRBV4-1
CDR3nt: TGCGCCAGCAGCCAAGCTGGGACAGTCTATGGCTACACCTTC
CDR3aa: CASSQAGTVYGYTF

d_gene: TRBD2
abundance: NA
j_gene: TRBJ2-1
v_gene: TRBV2
CDR3nt: TGTGCCAGCAGGCCGACTAGCGGGGGATTGAATGAGCAGTTCTTC
CDR3aa: CASRPTSGGLNEQFF

d_gene: NA
abundance: NA
j_gene: TRBJ1-6
v_gene: TRBV10-3
CDR3nt: TGTGCCATCAGTGACTCCTATAATTCACCCCTCCACTTT
CDR3aa: CAISDSYNSPLHF

d_gene: TRBD2
abundance: few
j_gene: TRBJ2-1
v_gene: TRBV9
CDR3nt: TGTGCCAGCAGCCTAGGGGGACTAGCGGGGAATGAGCAGTTCTTC
CDR3aa: CASSLGGLAGNEQFF

d_gene: NA
abundance: NA
j_gene: TRBJ1-2
v_gene: TRBV2
CDR3nt: TGTGCCAGCTACGCCAACTATGGCTACACCTTC
CDR3aa: CASYANYGYTF

d_gene: TRBD1
abundance: NA
j_gene: TRBJ1-1
v_gene: TRBV4-1
CDR3nt: TGCGCCAGCAGCCTGCAAGAGACAGGGGACACTGAAGCTTTCTTT
CDR3aa: CASSLQETGDTEAFF

d_gene: NA
abundance: NA
j_gene: TRBJ1-2
v_gene: TRBV6-5
CDR3nt: TGTGCCAGCAGGCGCGGGTGGGGCTATGGCTACACCTTC
CDR3aa: CASRRGWGYGYTF

d_gene: TRBD1
abundance: once
j_gene: TRBJ1-2
v_gene: TRBV6-5
CDR3nt: TGTGCCAGCAGTTACCTCGGACAGGGGTATGGCTACACCTTC
CDR3aa: CASSYLGQGYGYTF

d_gene: TRBD1
abundance: NA
j_gene: TRBJ2-5
v_gene: TRBV2
CDR3nt: TGTGCCAGCCACAGGGGCCTCGGGGAGACCCAGTACTTC
CDR3aa: CASHRGLGETQYF

d_gene: TRBD1
abundance: NA
j_gene: TRBJ1-2
v_gene: TRBV7-2
CDR3nt: TGTGCCAGCAGCACGGGACAGGGGGCCTCCTATGGCTACACCTTC
CDR3aa: CASSTGQGASYGYTF

d_gene: NA
abundance: NA
j_gene: TRBJ1-2
v_gene: TRBV11-2
CDR3nt: TGTGCCAGCAGCTTAGGAGGCAAATACCTCTTC
CDR3aa: CASSLGGKYLF

d_gene: NA
abundance: NA
j_gene: TRBJ2-3
v_gene: TRBV28
CDR3nt: TGTGCCAGCAGTTTAACGACAGATACGCAGTATTTT
CDR3aa: CASSLTTDTQYF

d_gene: NA
abundance: NA
j_gene: TRBJ1-3
v_gene: TRBV2
CDR3nt: TGTGCCAGCAGTCGGACGGGCTCTGGAAACACCATATATTTT
CDR3aa: CASSRTGSGNTIYF

d_gene: NA
abundance: NA
j_gene: TRBJ1-3
v_gene: TRBV7-9
CDR3nt: TGTGCCAGCAGCTTGGGGAGCCCTGGAAACACCATATATTTT
CDR3aa: CASSLGSPGNTIYF

d_gene: TRBD2
abundance: NA
j_gene: TRBJ2-1
v_gene: TRBV7-3
CDR3nt: TGTGCCAGCAGCTTATATCCTAGCGGGAGGGGTGAGCAGTTCTTC
CDR3aa: CASSLYPSGRGEQFF

d_gene: NA
abundance: NA
j_gene: TRBJ2-3
v_gene: TRBV30
CDR3nt: TGTGCCTCGAGGAGGGAGCTGAGGCCAGATACGCAGTATTTT
CDR3aa: CASRRELRPDTQYF

d_gene: TRBD1
abundance: NA
j_gene: TRBJ1-3
v_gene: TRBV5-1
CDR3nt: TGCGCCAGCAGGAGAGACAGGGCTGGAAACACCATATATTTT
CDR3aa: CASRRDRAGNTIYF

d_gene: NA
abundance: NA
j_gene: TRBJ1-2
v_gene: TRBV14
CDR3nt: TGTGCCAGCAGCCAAATCGGGGGCAACTACTATGGCTACACCTTC
CDR3aa: CASSQIGGNYYGYTF

d_gene: NA
abundance: NA
j_gene: TRBJ1-5
v_gene: TRBV27
CDR3nt: TGTGCCAGCAGTTTAGGGGGTAGGAATCAGCCCCAGCATTTT
CDR3aa: CASSLGGRNQPQHF

d_gene: NA
abundance: NA
j_gene: TRBJ1-2
v_gene: TRBV2
CDR3nt: TGTGCCAGCAGTGAAGCGGGCCAGGGGAGGTATGACTACACCTTC
CDR3aa: CASSEAGQGRYDYTF

d_gene: NA
abundance: NA
j_gene: TRBJ2-5
v_gene: TRBV19
CDR3nt: TGTGCCAGTAGTATCAGGGTTGGGGAGACCCAGTACTTC
CDR3aa: CASSIRVGETQYF

d_gene: TRBD1
abundance: NA
j_gene: TRBJ2-7
v_gene: TRBV11-2
CDR3nt: TGTGCCAGCAGCGCGTGGGGACAGGGGGGCCACGAGCAGTACTTC
CDR3aa: CASSAWGQGGHEQYF

d_gene: NA
abundance: NA
j_gene: TRBJ1-2
v_gene: TRBV6-1
CDR3nt: TGTGCCAGCAGTATCGGCGACAGCCCCTATGGCTACACCTTC
CDR3aa: CASSIGDSPYGYTF

d_gene: TRBD1
abundance: once
j_gene: TRBJ2-3
v_gene: TRBV5-1
CDR3nt: TGCGCCAGCAGCGCGGGACAGGGGGCTACCGATACGCAGTATTTT
CDR3aa: CASSAGQGATDTQYF

d_gene: TRBD1
abundance: NA
j_gene: TRBJ1-2
v_gene: TRBV9
CDR3nt: TGTGCCAGCAGCGCGACCGGGACAGGTACTCCCGGCTATGGCTACACCTTC
CDR3aa: CASSATGTGTPGYGYTF

d_gene: TRBD2
abundance: NA
j_gene: TRBJ2-1
v_gene: TRBV6-1
CDR3nt: TGTGCCAGCACTAAAAGCGGGGGGGTAGGGAATGAGCAGTTCTTC
CDR3aa: CASTKSGGVGNEQFF

d_gene: TRBD1
abundance: NA
j_gene: TRBJ2-5
v_gene: TRBV6-5
CDR3nt: TGTGCCAGCAGTTCCGGACAGGGGGCCGAGACCCAGTACTTC
CDR3aa: CASSSGQGAETQYF

d_gene: NA
abundance: once
j_gene: TRBJ1-3
v_gene: TRBV10-3
CDR3nt: TGTGCCATCAGTGAGTTGTCCCCGGGCACCATATATTTT
CDR3aa: CAISELSPGTIYF

d_gene: NA
abundance: once
j_gene: TRBJ1-1
v_gene: TRBV30
CDR3nt: TGTGCCTGGAAGACTCAGGAAATCCCTGAAGCTTTCTTT
CDR3aa: CAWKTQEIPEAFF

d_gene: NA
abundance: NA
j_gene: TRBJ1-1
v_gene: TRBV9
CDR3nt: TGTGCCAGCAGCGTAGAGGGGAGGGGGAAGGCTGAAGCTTTCTTT
CDR3aa: CASSVEGRGKAEAFF

d_gene: NA
abundance: NA
j_gene: TRBJ2-1
v_gene: TRBV5-1
CDR3nt: TGCGCCAGCAGCTTGGATGTAGCATCAAATGAGCAGTTCTTC
CDR3aa: CASSLDVASNEQFF

d_gene: TRBD2
abundance: NA
j_gene: TRBJ2-1
v_gene: TRBV11-1
CDR3nt: TGTGCCAGCAGCGTTAGCGGGGGGTCGTACAATGAGCAGTTCTTC
CDR3aa: CASSVSGGSYNEQFF

d_gene: NA
abundance: NA
j_gene: TRBJ1-5
v_gene: TRBV2
CDR3nt: TGTGCCAGCAAAGAGGTCGCTAATCAGCCCCAGCATTTT
CDR3aa: CASKEVANQPQHF

d_gene: TRBD2
abundance: NA
j_gene: TRBJ2-7
v_gene: TRBV5-7
CDR3nt: TGTGCCAGCAGCTTGGGACCGAGCGGGGGGGGCGAGCAGTACTTC
CDR3aa: CASSLGPSGGGEQYF

d_gene: TRBD1
abundance: few
j_gene: TRBJ1-1
v_gene: TRBV19
CDR3nt: TGTGCCAGTAGTACTTCCCTCCAGGGGGGCACTGAAGCTTTCTTT
CDR3aa: CASSTSLQGGTEAFF

d_gene: NA
abundance: NA
j_gene: TRBJ1-1
v_gene: TRBV18
CDR3nt: TGTGCCAGCTCACCAGTAGGCAGCATGAACACTGAAGCTTTCTTT
CDR3aa: CASSPVGSMNTEAFF

d_gene: NA
abundance: NA
j_gene: TRBJ2-7
v_gene: TRBV2
CDR3nt: TGTGCCAGCAGTGGGCGCAGGGTTCGCGGCGAGCAGTACTTC
CDR3aa: CASSGRRVRGEQYF

d_gene: NA
abundance: few
j_gene: TRBJ1-6
v_gene: TRBV30
CDR3nt: TGTGCCTGGAGTGGGTTGAGAGGGGGAAATTCACCCCTCCACTTT
CDR3aa: CAWSGLRGGNSPLHF

d_gene: NA
abundance: NA
j_gene: TRBJ2-4
v_gene: TRBV9
CDR3nt: TGTGCCAGCAGCGTTGCGGAATCCCCGCTAAGCATTCAGTACTTC
CDR3aa: CASSVAESPLSIQYF

d_gene: NA
abundance: once
j_gene: TRBJ1-2
v_gene: TRBV7-8
CDR3nt: TGTGCCAGCAGCTACGAGGGGATGGACTATGGCTACACCTTC
CDR3aa: CASSYEGMDYGYTF

d_gene: NA
abundance: NA
j_gene: TRBJ1-2
v_gene: TRBV14
CDR3nt: TGTGCCAGCAGCCAACAAAAAGGTGGCTACACCTTC
CDR3aa: CASSQQKGGYTF

d_gene: NA
abundance: NA
j_gene: TRBJ2-2
v_gene: TRBV5-1
CDR3nt: TGCGCCAGCGAAAGTTATCAGGGAGTCGGGGAGCTGTTTTTT
CDR3aa: CASESYQGVGELFF

d_gene: NA
abundance: few
j_gene: TRBJ1-1
v_gene: TRBV30
CDR3nt: TGTGCCTGGAGCCTACATTCCGTTTGGACTGAAGCTTTCTTT
CDR3aa: CAWSLHSVWTEAFF

d_gene: NA
abundance: NA
j_gene: TRBJ1-2
v_gene: TRBV7-8
CDR3nt: TGTGCCAGCAGCAACGGGGGCGATGGCTACACCTTC
CDR3aa: CASSNGGDGYTF

d_gene: NA
abundance: few
j_gene: TRBJ1-1
v_gene: TRBV5-5
CDR3nt: TGTGCCAGCAGCTTGGGATTTTCGGGGGAAGCTTTCTTT
CDR3aa: CASSLGFSGEAFF

d_gene: TRBD2
abundance: NA
j_gene: TRBJ2-2
v_gene: TRBV5-4
CDR3nt: TGTGCCAGCAGCCCAATTGGGACTAGCGGGGGGGCCGGGGAGCTGTTTTTT
CDR3aa: CASSPIGTSGGAGELFF

d_gene: NA
abundance: NA
j_gene: TRBJ2-7
v_gene: TRBV7-9
CDR3nt: TGTGCCAGCAGCCAAATCTACGAGCAGTACTTC
CDR3aa: CASSQIYEQYF

d_gene: NA
abundance: NA
j_gene: TRBJ1-3
v_gene: TRBV29-1
CDR3nt: TGCAGCGTTTTGAGGCATCCCAATTCTGGAAACACCATATATTTT
CDR3aa: CSVLRHPNSGNTIYF

d_gene: TRBD1
abundance: NA
j_gene: TRBJ2-1
v_gene: TRBV6-1
CDR3nt: TGTGCCAGCAGTGCTCAGGGGGCTGGGAATGAGCAGTTCTTC
CDR3aa: CASSAQGAGNEQFF

d_gene: NA
abundance: NA
j_gene: TRBJ2-3
v_gene: TRBV5-6
CDR3nt: TGTGCCAGCAGCTTTAAAACGTACGGGGCCACCACAGATACGCAGTATTTT
CDR3aa: CASSFKTYGATTDTQYF

d_gene: NA
abundance: NA
j_gene: TRBJ2-5
v_gene: TRBV11-1
CDR3nt: TGTGCCAGCAGCTTAGAGGGAGAGACCCAGTACTTC
CDR3aa: CASSLEGETQYF